This entry lists 32 T cell receptor beta chains sequenced from one sample in a study of cytomegalovirus exposure and HLA in healthy donors. TCRdb's copy holds only in-frame clones and misses some; the assay was immunoSEQ multiplex PCR. The sample lists about 250,000 clones; roughly 90% were seen once. The sequencing input was PBMCs. The receptor source for this set is a man aged 18 to 30 in good health and CMV-seropositive.

The V call is TRBV7-9, the J call TRBJ2-5; D assignment may be TRBD1 or TRBD2 (5 bases each). Germline assignment: CDR1 SEHNR and CDR2 FQNEAQ (reference sequence). There are 14 residues in the CDR3. V gave up 1 base and J gave up 5 bases, with 11 bases separating them. CDR3 loop: CASSLGGGLETQYF. The CDR3 bases are TGTGCCAGCAGCTTAGGTGGGGGATTGGAGACCCAGTACTTC.

The chain has TRBV27 and TRBJ2-1; 11 bases are shared with TRBD2. CDR1 and CDR2 (germline): MNHEY, SMNVEV (reference sequence). J lost 6 bases, V lost 9 bases, and 4 bases had no gene match. This CDR3 has 13 residues. The CDR3 reads CASRTSGPNEQFF. In DNA, the CDR3 is TGTGCCAGTCGGACTAGCGGGCCCAATGAGCAGTTCTTC.

The chain recombines TRBV29-1 with TRBJ2-5; D is unclear. Germline assignment: CDR1 SQVTM and CDR2 ANQGSEA. The V and J ends lost 2 bases and 1 base respectively, with 8 bases between them. The CDR3 is 13 residues long. CDR3 DNA: TGCAGCGTTGAACAGACTGTCCAAGAGACCCAGTACTTC. This encodes CSVEQTVQETQYF.

The chain carries TRBV15 and TRBJ1-1; D is unresolved. V gave up 3 bases and J gave up 0 bases, with 14 bases separating them. This CDR3 has 16 amino acids. Per the germline V gene, CDR1 is LNHNV and CDR2 is YYDKDF (reference sequence). CDR3 bases: TGTGCCACCAGCAGCCCTCGTCAACGAATGAACACTGAAGCTTTCTTT. It codes for CATSSPRQRMNTEAFF.

Here the CDR3 DNA reads TGTGCCAGCAGTTCGGACAGCAACGCTTATGGCTACACCTTC. Its translation is CASSSDSNAYGYTF. This chain uses TRBV7-2 with TRBJ1-2; D may be TRBD1 (6 bases). V was shortened by 6 bases and J by 5 bases, with 16 bases between the two germline ends. CDR1 SGHTA and CDR2 FQGNSA come from the germline V gene. This CDR3 is built from 14 residues.

This chain connects TRBV28 to TRBJ1-2; D is uncertain. CDR3 size: 13 residues. The germline gives CDR1 MDHEN, CDR2 SYDVKM. Trimming removed 5 bases at V and 1 base at J, with 8 bases between. The CDR3 DNA reads as TGTGCCAGCAGTAACACAGATAACTATGGCTACACCTTC. Translated, it gives CASSNTDNYGYTF.

This clone was picked up one time. The rearrangement uses TRBV14 and TRBJ2-5; 8 nucleotides align to TRBD2. The CDR3 is 18 residues long. Looked up from germline, CDR1 is SGHDN and CDR2 is FVKESK. The V gene end was trimmed by 0 bases and the J gene end by 5 bases; junction bases not matched to a gene: 14. The CDR3 region is CASSQDKSGLAWGETQYF. CDR3 DNA sequence: TGTGCCAGCAGCCAAGATAAGAGCGGACTAGCCTGGGGGGAGACCCAGTACTTC.

This chain links TRBV28 with TRBJ1-2; TRBD1 is a possible D gene (6 bases). CDR1 MDHEN and CDR2 SYDVKM come from the germline V gene. Trimming removed 5 bases at V and 4 bases at J, with 20 bases between. The CDR3 is made up of 16 amino acids. In nucleotides, the CDR3 is TGTGCCAGCAGTCCCCGGGGGGGGCAATGGGGCTATGGCTACACCTTC. Residues: CASSPRGGQWGYGYTF.

J is TRBJ2-1 and V is TRBV19; 11 nucleotides agree with TRBD2. CDR3 size: 15 residues. The J segment lost 8 bases and the V segment lost 8 bases, leaving 11 bases of the junction unmatched. The germline gives CDR1 LNHDA, CDR2 SQIVND (reference sequence). In DNA form, the CDR3 reads TGTGCCAGTGCCCGAACTAGCGGGAGATTCTATGAGCAGTTCTTC. Translation: CASARTSGRFYEQFF.

The chain links TRBV6-5 to TRBJ2-3, with TRBD2 identical over 11 bases. Germline loops: CDR1 MNHEY, CDR2 SVGAGI. The CDR3 spans 16 residues. V lost 4 bases to trimming and J lost 2 bases; unmatched junction nucleotides: 5. CDR3: CASSSRSGRATDTQYF. The CDR3 bases are TGTGCCAGCAGTTCCCGTAGCGGGAGGGCCACAGATACGCAGTATTTT.

The rearrangement joins TRBV27 to TRBJ2-1, with D possibly matching TRBD1 (5 bases). Germline V gene data show CDR1 as MNHEY and CDR2 as SMNVEV (reference sequence). V lost 3 bases and J lost 4, with 19 bases in between. The CDR3 spans 17 residues. In DNA, the CDR3 is TGTGCCAGCAGTTTCCTCGTCCCCAAGGGGTATTACAATGAGCAGTTCTTC. Translation gives CASSFLVPKGYYNEQFF.

V gene TRBV29-1 combines with J gene TRBJ2-3; D is perhaps TRBD1 (6 bases). With 6 bases removed from V and 9 bases from J, the gap between germline ends came to 16 bases. This CDR3 has 12 residues. In germline, CDR1 is SQVTM, CDR2 ANQGSEA. The CDR3 is CSVAPQGTTQYF. Written as DNA, the CDR3 is TGCAGCGTGGCCCCCCAGGGGACAACGCAGTATTTT.

This clone was recorded only once. The genes are TRBV27 and TRBJ2-1; D uncertain. The CDR3 loop spans 14 amino acids. In germline, CDR1 is MNHEY, CDR2 SMNVEV (reference sequence). V was shortened by 2 bases and J by 2 bases, with 7 bases between the two germline ends. The DNA for the CDR3 is TGTGCCAGCAGTTTAGCGGATACCTACAATGAGCAGTTCTTC. It is translated as CASSLADTYNEQFF.

V usage is TRBV29-1 and J usage is TRBJ1-5; no reliable D call. Between the trimmed V and J ends, which lost 4 bases and 0 bases, there was a span of 7 bases. This CDR3 contains 13 residues. CDR1 and CDR2 (germline): SQVTM, ANQGSEA. The CDR3 loop reads CSVAGNSNQPQHF. The CDR3 nucleotides read TGCAGCGTTGCGGGTAATAGCAATCAGCCCCAGCATTTT.

The genes are TRBV5-1 and TRBJ2-1; D remains unclear. This CDR3 spans 14 amino acids. Trimming took off 7 bases at V and 0 bases at J, with 11 bases between the two ends. Germline V gene data show CDR1 as SGHRS and CDR2 as YFSETQ. CDR3 DNA: TGCGCCAGCCAAGAGGAGATCTCCTACAATGAGCAGTTCTTC. Its translation: CASQEEISYNEQFF.

V usage is TRBV7-9 and J usage is TRBJ2-5; 7 bases fit TRBD2. The CDR3 is 15 amino acids. Germline V gives CDR1 SEHNR, CDR2 FQNEAQ (reference sequence). With 2 bases clipped from V and 2 bases from J, the junction kept 5 bases outside the gene matches. CDR3 bases: TGTGCCAGCAGCTTACCTAGCGGATTACAAGAGACCCAGTACTTC. Its translation is CASSLPSGLQETQYF.

The V and J genes are TRBV4-3 and TRBJ1-5, with a tentative D call TRBD1 (5 bases). Germline loops: CDR1 LGHNA, CDR2 YSLEER. Trimming removed 0 bases at V and 5 bases at J, with 11 bases between. The CDR3 is 15 amino acids. CDR3 sequence (DNA): TGCGCCAGCAGCCAAGATTTAGGGGCCTATCAGCCCCAGCATTTT. It encodes CASSQDLGAYQPQHF.

The chain employs TRBV6-5 and TRBJ2-1; D is perhaps TRBD2 (7 bases). Germline CDR1 and CDR2: MNHEY and SVGAGI. The V end was cut by 10 bases, the J end by 6 bases, with 16 bases between. The CDR3 covers 13 residues. CDR3 nucleotide sequence: TGTGCCATCGGTCGGGGGGCTGGCAATGAGCAGTTCTTC. This sequence encodes CAIGRGAGNEQFF.

This chain's CDR3 is CASSSSTGYGYTF. The CDR3 coding sequence is TGTGCCAGCAGCTCGTCGACAGGCTATGGCTACACCTTC. V gene TRBV7-3 combines with J gene TRBJ1-2; tentative D call: TRBD1 (6 bases). Trimming removed 4 bases from V and 4 bases from J, with 10 bases in between. The CDR3 covers 13 residues. Germline CDR1 SGHTA, CDR2 FQGTGA.

This sequence joins TRBV6-1 and TRBJ2-4; D is possibly TRBD1 or TRBD2 (5 bases each). V lost 3 bases and J lost 1, with 7 bases in between. The germline V gene encodes CDR1 MNHNS and CDR2 SASEGT. This CDR3 is 14 amino acids long. The CDR3 spells CASSDWGAKNIQYF. The CDR3 DNA follows: TGTGCCAGCAGTGACTGGGGGGCCAAAAACATTCAGTACTTC.

CDR3 in DNA: TGTGCCACACAACCCGGGACAGGGGGCGGGACCGGGGAGCTGTTTTTT. Residues: CATQPGTGGGTGELFF. The rearrangement links TRBV6-6 to TRBJ2-2; 12 nucleotides line up with TRBD1. V lost 10 bases and J lost 5; bases outside the gene matches: 11. The CDR3 is 16 residues long. CDR1 MNHNY and CDR2 SVGAGI come from the germline V gene (reference sequence).

V is TRBV19 and J is TRBJ1-5; no definite D call. Trimming removed 7 bases at V and 3 bases at J, with 13 bases between. Per the germline V gene, CDR1 is LNHDA and CDR2 is SQIVND (reference sequence). This CDR3 spans 14 amino acids. Here the CDR3 reads CASKGYGTNQPQHF. CDR3 nucleotides: TGTGCCAGTAAGGGATACGGTACCAATCAGCCCCAGCATTTT. Filled out from reference TRBV19 and TRBJ1-5, the complete variable domain reads DGGITQSPKYLFRKEGQNVTLSCEQNLNHDAMYWYRQDPGQGLRLIYYSQIVNDFQKGDIAEGYSVSREKKESFPLTVTSAQKNPTAFYLCASKGYGTNQPQHFGDGTRLSIL.

This clone was recorded a few times. The rearrangement links TRBV25-1 to TRBJ1-5, with unresolved D. Germline V lookup: CDR1 MGHDK, CDR2 SYGVNS. This CDR3 spans 13 amino acids. V dropped 4 bases and J dropped 3 bases, with 7 bases sitting between them. The DNA for the CDR3 is TGTGCCAGCAGTGTTGGGTACAATCAGCCCCAGCATTTT. Translated, it gives CASSVGYNQPQHF.

This clone has a single count. DNA for the CDR3: TGTGCCAGCAGCGCCGTCGGGGAGACCCAGGATACGCAGTATTTT. Protein: CASSAVGETQDTQYF. The J gene is TRBJ2-3, the V gene TRBV27; the D gene is possibly TRBD2 (5 bases). The V end was cut by 6 bases, the J end by 6 bases, with 19 bases between. Germline CDR1 MNHEY, CDR2 SMNVEV (reference sequence). This CDR3 comprises 15 residues.

This chain uses TRBV5-4 with TRBJ1-2, with D maybe TRBD1 (6 bases). The V gene lost 4 bases and the J gene lost 4 bases, with 8 bases spanning the gap. Germline values: CDR1 SGHNT, CDR2 YYREEE (reference sequence). The CDR3 is 12 residues long. Written as DNA, the CDR3 is TGTGCCAGCAGCGAGGACAGCTATGGCTACACCTTC. Protein sequence: CASSEDSYGYTF.

The sample holds one count of this clone. The CDR3 reads CASSHPGRTPGNEQFF. In DNA form, the CDR3 reads TGTGCCAGCAGTCACCCGGGAAGAACCCCGGGCAATGAGCAGTTCTTC. The V gene is TRBV27, the J gene TRBJ2-1; possibly TRBD2 for D (5 bases). There are 16 residues in the CDR3. Germline lookup yields CDR1 MNHEY and CDR2 SMNVEV (reference sequence). Between the trimmed V and J ends, which lost 5 bases and 6 bases, there was a span of 20 bases.

The chain recombines TRBV9 with TRBJ2-1; the D gene is possibly TRBD2 (7 bases). CDR3 length equals 18 residues. V lost 0 bases, J lost 2 bases, and 18 bases lay in between. Germline V lookup: CDR1 SGDLS, CDR2 YYNGEE. As DNA, the CDR3 is TGTGCCAGCAGCGTAGGAGGGGGGAGGGATCCACCCTACAATGAGCAGTTCTTC. Its protein product is CASSVGGGRDPPYNEQFF.

The rearrangement joins TRBV13 to TRBJ1-2; a possible D gene is TRBD1 (6 bases). The length of the CDR3 is 16 residues. The germline V gene encodes CDR1 PRHDT and CDR2 FYEKMQ (reference sequence). V was shortened by 1 base and J by 8 bases, with 20 bases between the two germline ends. This chain's CDR3 is CASSLAPSRGRGGYTF. The CDR3 DNA is TGTGCCAGCAGCTTAGCCCCCTCCCGGGGCAGGGGCGGCTACACCTTC.

The chain uses TRBV15 and TRBJ2-7, with TRBD2 matching 8 bases. J gave up 2 bases and V 1 base, and 1 base lay outside the gene matches. The germline V gene encodes CDR1 LNHNV and CDR2 YYDKDF (reference sequence). This CDR3 is built from 14 residues. The CDR3 sequence is CATSRAGGPYEQYF. CDR3 sequence (DNA): TGTGCCACCAGCAGAGCGGGAGGGCCCTACGAGCAGTACTTC.

DNA for the CDR3: TGCGCCAGCAGCTTGTTGGGGGCACAGAACACCATATATTTT. This sequence encodes CASSLLGAQNTIYF. V usage is TRBV5-1 and J usage is TRBJ1-3, with a weak D call TRBD1 (6 bases). V lost 1 base, J lost 7 bases, and 12 bases lay in between. This CDR3 is built from 14 residues. Germline-derived CDR1 and CDR2 are SGHRS and YFSETQ.

J is TRBJ2-2 and V is TRBV5-1; D gene unclear. This CDR3 contains 14 residues. CDR1 and CDR2 from the germline V gene are SGHRS and YFSETQ. V was pared by 2 bases and J by 6 bases, with 11 bases between. The CDR3 DNA follows: TGCGCCAGCAGCTTAGGCACCTTGGCCGGGGAGCTGTTTTTT. This translates into CASSLGTLAGELFF.

The rearrangement links TRBV6-5 to TRBJ1-2; D is possibly TRBD1 (5 bases). V was trimmed by 2 bases and J by 0 bases, leaving 10 bases between them. Germline loops: CDR1 MNHEY, CDR2 SVGAGI. The CDR3 runs to 15 residues. The CDR3 reads CASSYERGANYGYTF. DNA for the CDR3: TGTGCCAGCAGTTACGAGAGGGGTGCTAACTATGGCTACACCTTC.